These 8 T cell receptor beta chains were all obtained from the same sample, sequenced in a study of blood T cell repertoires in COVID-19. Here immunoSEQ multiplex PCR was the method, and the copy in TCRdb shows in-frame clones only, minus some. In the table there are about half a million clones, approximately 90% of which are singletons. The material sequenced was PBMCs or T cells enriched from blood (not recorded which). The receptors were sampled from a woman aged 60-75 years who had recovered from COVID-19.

CDR3 loop: CASSPYGPGTGELFF. The CDR3 DNA follows: TGTGCCAGCTCACCATATGGGCCGGGGACCGGGGAGCTGTTTTTT. The gene calls are TRBV18 and TRBJ2-2; the D gene is possibly TRBD2 (5 bases). The CDR3 extends over 15 amino acids. V was clipped by 2 bases and J by 5 bases, with 12 bases between them. In germline, CDR1 is KGHSH, CDR2 LQKENI.

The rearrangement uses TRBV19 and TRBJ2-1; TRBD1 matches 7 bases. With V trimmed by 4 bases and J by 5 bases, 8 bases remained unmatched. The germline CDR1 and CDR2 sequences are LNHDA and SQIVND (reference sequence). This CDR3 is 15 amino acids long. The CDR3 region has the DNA TGTGCCAGTAGTACCCTCCGGGACAGCCACAATGAGCAGTTCTTC. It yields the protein CASSTLRDSHNEQFF.

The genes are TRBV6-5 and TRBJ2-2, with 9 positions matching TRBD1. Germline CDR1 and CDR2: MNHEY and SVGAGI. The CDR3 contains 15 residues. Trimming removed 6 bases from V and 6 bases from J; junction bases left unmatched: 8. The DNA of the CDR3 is TGTGCCAGCAGACGGGACAGGGTGAATGCCGGGGAGCTGTTTTTT. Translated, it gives CASRRDRVNAGELFF.

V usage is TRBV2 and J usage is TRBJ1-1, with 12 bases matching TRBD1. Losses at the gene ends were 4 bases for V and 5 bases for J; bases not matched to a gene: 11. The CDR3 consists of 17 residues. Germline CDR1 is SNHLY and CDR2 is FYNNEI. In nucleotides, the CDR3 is TGTGCCAGCAGTGGGCGCCCCGGGACAGGGGGCGCGACTGAAGCTTTCTTT. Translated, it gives CASSGRPGTGGATEAFF.

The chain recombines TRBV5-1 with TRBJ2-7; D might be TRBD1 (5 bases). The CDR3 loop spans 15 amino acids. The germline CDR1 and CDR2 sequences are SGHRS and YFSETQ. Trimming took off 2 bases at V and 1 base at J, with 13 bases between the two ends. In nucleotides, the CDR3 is TGCGCCAGCAGCTTAAACACAGGAGATTCCTACGAGCAGTACGTC. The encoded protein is CASSLNTGDSYEQYV.

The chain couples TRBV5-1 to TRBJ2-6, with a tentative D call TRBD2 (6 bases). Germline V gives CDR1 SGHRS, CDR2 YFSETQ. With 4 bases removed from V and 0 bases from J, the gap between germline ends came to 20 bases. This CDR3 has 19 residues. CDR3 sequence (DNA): TGCGCCAGCAGCGCCCCGCGGGAAGCCCCGCTCTCTGGGGCCAACGTCCTGACTTTC. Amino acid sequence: CASSAPREAPLSGANVLTF.

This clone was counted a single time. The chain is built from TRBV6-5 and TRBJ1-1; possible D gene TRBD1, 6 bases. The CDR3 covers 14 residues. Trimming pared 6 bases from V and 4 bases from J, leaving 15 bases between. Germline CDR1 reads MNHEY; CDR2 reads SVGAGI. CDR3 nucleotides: TGTGCCAGCAGCCTCTACAGGGATGTCACTGAAGCTTTCTTT. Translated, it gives CASSLYRDVTEAFF.

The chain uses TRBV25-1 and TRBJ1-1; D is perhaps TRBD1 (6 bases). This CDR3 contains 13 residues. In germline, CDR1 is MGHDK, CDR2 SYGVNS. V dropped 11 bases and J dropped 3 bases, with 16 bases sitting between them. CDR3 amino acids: CAERGNQDTEAFF. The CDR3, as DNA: TGTGCCGAAAGGGGGAACCAGGACACTGAAGCTTTCTTT.